The 22 T cell receptor beta chains below all came from one sample that was sequenced in a study of blood T cell repertoires in COVID-19 (TCRdb year 2020). The library was produced with the immunoSEQ multiplex PCR assay. The table was pulled from immuneACCESS by TCRdb, which kept in-frame rearrangements only. Such tables lose some clones; where checked, under half of the loss comes from unresolved V genes, and the rest has no known cause. The sample data list 400,000 to 450,000 clones, and just over 85% of these were observed just once. Approximately 1.4% of the sample is in the top ten clones. The sample taken for sequencing was peripheral blood. These receptor sequences come from a woman aged 25 to 45 with active or convalescent COVID-19.

This clone was counted between two and nine times. The chain recombines TRBV19 with TRBJ1-2; 9 bases line up with TRBD1. Trimming cost V 10 bases and J 3 bases; bases outside gene matches: 15. This CDR3 has 16 amino acids. In germline, CDR1 is LNHDA, CDR2 SQIVND (reference sequence). This CDR3 is CAIANRRGQGYYGYTF. CDR3 DNA: TGTGCCATCGCGAATCGACGAGGACAGGGGTACTATGGCTACACCTTC.

The rearrangement uses TRBV5-1 and TRBJ1-1; unclear D gene. Germline V lookup: CDR1 SGHRS, CDR2 YFSETQ. Deletions cut 1 base from V and 1 base from J, with 11 bases between. This CDR3 is 15 amino acids long. DNA of the CDR3: TGCGCCAGCAGCTTGACAGCCTCAGGGAACACTGAAGCTTTCTTT. Translated, it gives CASSLTASGNTEAFF. Drawing the rest from reference TRBV5-1 and TRBJ1-1, the complete variable domain is KAGVTQTPRYLIKTRGQQVTLSCSPISGHRSVSWYQQTPGQGLQFLFEYFSETQRNKGNFPGRFSGRQFSNSRSEMNVSTLELGDSALYLCASSLTASGNTEAFFGQGTRLTVV.

V usage is TRBV10-2 and J usage is TRBJ2-7; D possibly corresponds to TRBD1 (5 bases). CDR1 and CDR2 from the germline V gene are WSHSY and SAAADI. The germline V and J ends were trimmed by 4 bases and 0 bases, with 7 bases remaining between them. The CDR3 is made up of 13 amino acids. CDR3 residues: CASSADISYEQYF. For the CDR3, the DNA is TGCGCCAGCAGTGCGGACATCTCCTACGAGCAGTACTTC.

The rearrangement joins TRBV7-8 to TRBJ1-2; possibly TRBD1 for D (5 bases). V dropped 1 base and J dropped 5 bases, with 8 bases sitting between them. Germline V gene data show CDR1 as SGHVS and CDR2 as FQNEAQ. There are 13 residues in the CDR3. The CDR3 coding sequence is TGTGCCAGCAGCTTAGGACAGTCATATGGCTACACCTTC. This translates into CASSLGQSYGYTF.

This chain uses TRBV5-1 with TRBJ2-7; 8 nucleotides align to TRBD2. The germline V gene encodes CDR1 SGHRS and CDR2 YFSETQ. CDR3 length equals 13 residues. The J segment lost 5 bases and the V segment lost 7 bases, leaving 8 bases of the junction unmatched. The CDR3 nucleotides read TGCGCCAGCTTCCGGGACGGGAGGGACGAGCAGTACTTC. This translates into CASFRDGRDEQYF. The whole variable domain, remainder taken from reference TRBV5-1 and TRBJ2-7, is KAGVTQTPRYLIKTRGQQVTLSCSPISGHRSVSWYQQTPGQGLQFLFEYFSETQRNKGNFPGRFSGRQFSNSRSEMNVSTLELGDSALYLCASFRDGRDEQYFGPGTRLTVT.

This rearrangement joins TRBV6-5 to TRBJ2-1; the match to TRBD2 covers 7 bases. The V segment lost 6 bases and the J segment 7 bases; nucleotides outside the gene matches: 12. Looked up from germline, CDR1 is MNHEY and CDR2 is SVGAGI. The CDR3 spans 15 residues. CDR3 bases: TGTGCCAGCAGCGCCAGCGGGAAATTAAGGAATGAGCAGTTCTTC. This sequence encodes CASSASGKLRNEQFF.

The chain joins TRBV30 to TRBJ1-6, with D possibly matching TRBD1 (6 bases). Germline V gene data show CDR1 as GTSNPN and CDR2 as SVGIG (reference sequence). Trimming stripped 2 bases from V and 7 bases from J, with 18 bases between. This CDR3 spans 16 amino acids. The CDR3 spells CAWSRLAGVDNSPLHF. The CDR3, as DNA: TGTGCCTGGAGTCGTCTGGCAGGGGTCGACAATTCACCCCTCCACTTT.

The chain's CDR3 is CASSTRQGISYEQYF. CDR3 nucleotide sequence: TGTGCCAGCAGCACCCGACAGGGGATATCCTACGAGCAGTACTTC. This rearrangement joins TRBV5-6 to TRBJ2-7; 8 nucleotides align to TRBD1. After removal of 4 bases from V and 1 base from J, the junction contained 7 bases not matched to a gene. CDR1 and CDR2 from the germline V gene are SGHDT and YYEEEE. CDR3 size: 15 residues.

The chain carries TRBV6-5 and TRBJ1-2, with TRBD1 matching over 10 bases. The CDR3 runs 14 residues. V dropped 6 bases and J dropped 4; count of bases not matched to a gene: 5. Germline V gene lookup returns CDR1 MNHEY and CDR2 SVGAGI. CDR3: CASSDRGPVYGYTF. CDR3 bases: TGTGCCAGCAGCGACAGGGGGCCGGTCTATGGCTACACCTTC.

V and J are TRBV12-5 and TRBJ2-7; 8 bases match TRBD1. J was trimmed by 3 bases and V by 0 bases; bases with no gene match: 4. Per the germline V gene, CDR1 is LGHNT and CDR2 is FRNRAP. This CDR3 comprises 15 residues. The CDR3 DNA reads as TGTGCTAGTGGTTTGGTGGCAGGGGGCCGCTACGAGCAGTACTTC. This gives the protein CASGLVAGGRYEQYF.

As regards this clone: At one end the junction does not follow the germline gene, possibly because of a read error. Distinct nucleotide sequences in the sample also encode this CDR3. This chain connects TRBV2 to TRBJ2-1; the match to TRBD2 covers 10 bases. The CDR3 spans 15 residues. The germline gives CDR1 SNHLY, CDR2 FYNNEI. The CDR3 loop reads CASRGRTSGYNEQFF. CDR3 bases: TGTGCCAGCAGAGGAAGGACTAGCGGATACAATGAGCAATTCTTC.

This chain connects TRBV7-2 to TRBJ2-7, with TRBD2 matching over 11 bases. Trimming took 5 bases from V and 7 from J; bases not matched to a gene: 10. The germline CDR1 and CDR2 sequences are SGHTA and FQGNSA. The CDR3 contains 15 residues. CDR3 sequence: CASSPGTSGAWEQYF. The CDR3 coding sequence is TGTGCCAGCAGCCCCGGGACTAGCGGAGCCTGGGAGCAGTACTTC.

This sequence joins TRBV14 and TRBJ1-4; the D is unclear. This CDR3 spans 13 amino acids. Trimming cost V 7 bases and J 4 bases, with 10 bases left between them. The germline V gene has CDR1 SGHDN and CDR2 FVKESK. The CDR3 here is CASNTRINEKLFF. The CDR3 bases are TGTGCCAGCAACACGAGGATTAATGAAAAACTGTTTTTT.

The chain recombines TRBV23-1 with TRBJ2-1; 8 bases match TRBD2. TRBV23-1 is placed among ORFs of uncertain function. The CDR3 is made up of 15 amino acids. J lost 2 bases, V lost 6 bases, and 6 bases had no gene match. The CDR3 sequence is CASSQLGRAYNEQFF. In DNA form, the CDR3 reads TGCGCCAGCAGCCAACTCGGGAGGGCCTACAATGAGCAGTTCTTC.

This chain joins TRBV18 and TRBJ1-3, with 8 bases aligning to TRBD1. CDR3 length: 16 residues. After removal of 3 bases from V and 0 bases from J, the junction contained 4 bases not matched to a gene. In germline, CDR1 is KGHSH, CDR2 LQKENI. CDR3 DNA: TGTGCCAGCTCACCCGCCGGGACAGGCTCTGGAAACACCATATATTTT. Translation: CASSPAGTGSGNTIYF.

The chain links TRBV3-1 (or the pseudogene TRBV3-2) to TRBJ1-2; 8 bases are a match to TRBD1. The CDR3 extends over 14 amino acids. With V trimmed by 7 bases and J by 6 bases, 10 bases remained unmatched. Germline V gene sequence: CDR1 LGHDT, CDR2 YNNKEL (reference sequence). CDR3 in DNA: TGTGCCAGCACCCTGAGGGCAGGGGGCCATGGCTACACCTTC. Its translation: CASTLRAGGHGYTF.

In DNA, the CDR3 is TGTGCCAGCAGCGTAGAAGGGGGAAAGAGGGAGACCCAGTACTTC. This translates into CASSVEGGKRETQYF. The V and J genes are TRBV9 and TRBJ2-5; D may be TRBD1 (6 bases). Trimming removed 0 bases at V and 5 bases at J, with 14 bases between. Germline V CDR1 and CDR2: SGDLS, YYNGEE. CDR3 length: 15 residues. Full variable domain (remainder filled in from reference TRBV9 and TRBJ2-5): DSGVTQTPKHLITATGQRVTLRCSPRSGDLSVYWYQQSLDQGLQFLIQYYNGEERAKGNILERFSAQQFPDLHSELNLSSLELGDSALYFCASSVEGGKRETQYFGPGTRLLVL.

V and J are TRBV29-1 and TRBJ2-1, with 12 bases fitting TRBD2. Trimming cost V 5 bases and J 7 bases; bases outside gene matches: 24. Germline-derived CDR1 and CDR2 are SQVTM and ANQGSEA. This CDR3 contains 20 residues. CDR3 sequence (DNA): TGCAGCGTTTTGGTTGGGGGGGGACTAGCGGGCTACACACTTAGGAATGAGCAGTTCTTC. Protein product: CSVLVGGGLAGYTLRNEQFF.

The V gene is TRBV19, the J gene TRBJ2-5; no clear D gene. The V gene's germline CDR1 is LNHDA and CDR2 SQIVND (reference sequence). The CDR3 loop spans 13 amino acids. V was pared by 2 bases and J by 4 bases, with 8 bases between. This CDR3 reads CASSILDGETQYF. The CDR3 region has the DNA TGTGCCAGTAGTATACTAGATGGAGAGACCCAGTACTTC.

The chain joins TRBV9 to TRBJ1-1; D unresolved. Germline assignment: CDR1 SGDLS and CDR2 YYNGEE. The CDR3 loop spans 13 amino acids. V lost 1 base to trimming and J lost 0 bases, with 4 bases between them. The CDR3 is CASSVQMNTEAFF. The CDR3 DNA follows: TGTGCCAGCAGCGTACAAATGAACACTGAAGCTTTCTTT. Based on the CDR3 plus reference TRBV9 and TRBJ1-1, the full variable domain is DSGVTQTPKHLITATGQRVTLRCSPRSGDLSVYWYQQSLDQGLQFLIQYYNGEERAKGNILERFSAQQFPDLHSELNLSSLELGDSALYFCASSVQMNTEAFFGQGTRLTVV.

The chain uses TRBV6-5 and TRBJ2-3, with D uncertain. The V gene's germline CDR1 is MNHEY and CDR2 SVGAGI. This CDR3 contains 14 residues. V lost 0 bases and J 0 bases, leaving 4 bases between the germline ends. The CDR3 DNA follows: TGTGCCAGCAGTTACTCCCCTAGCACAGATACGCAGTATTTT. Its protein product is CASSYSPSTDTQYF.

The rearrangement links TRBV19 to TRBJ2-1, with 9 bases identical to TRBD2. V lost 3 bases and J lost 6; bases outside the gene matches: 12. Per the germline V gene, CDR1 is LNHDA and CDR2 is SQIVND (reference sequence). The CDR3 runs to 17 residues. CDR3 loop: CASSMVLREGQVNEQFF. The CDR3 DNA sequence: TGTGCCAGTAGTATGGTTTTGCGGGAGGGCCAGGTCAATGAGCAGTTCTTC.